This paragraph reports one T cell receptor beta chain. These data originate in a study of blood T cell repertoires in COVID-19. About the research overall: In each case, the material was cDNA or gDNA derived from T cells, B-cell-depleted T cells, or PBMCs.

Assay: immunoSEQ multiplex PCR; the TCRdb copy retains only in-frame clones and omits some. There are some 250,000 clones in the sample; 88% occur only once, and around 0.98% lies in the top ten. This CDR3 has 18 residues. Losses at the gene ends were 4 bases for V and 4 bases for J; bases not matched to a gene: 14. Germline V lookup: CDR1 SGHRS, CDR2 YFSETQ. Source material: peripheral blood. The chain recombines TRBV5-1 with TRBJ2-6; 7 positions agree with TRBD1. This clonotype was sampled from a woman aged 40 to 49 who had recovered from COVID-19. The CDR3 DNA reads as TGCGCCAGCAGCCGCAAGCCCACAGGGGATGGGGGGGCCAACGTCCTGACTTTC. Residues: CASSRKPTGDGGANVLTF.